This T cell receptor beta chain appears in the sequencing data of a study of cytomegalovirus exposure and HLA in healthy donors. The wider study: HLA-typed donors were the source of approximately 88 million unique TCRs held in an early data release.

Donors likely had unrecorded immune exposures despite being nominally healthy when sampled. Overall study results and limits: Among the CMV-associated chains, a few were confirmed in vitro as specific for CMV antigens. Several top significant clusters appeared, in a later analysis, to be linked to common viral pathogens.

The CDR3 is 17 residues long. V lost 3 bases and J lost 0, with 14 bases in between. CDR1 is KGHSH, CDR2 LQKENI, per germline. A note on this clone: Its target is not known.

PCR was performed using 60 Vbeta and 13 Jbeta primers. Measured with immunoSEQ multiplex PCR; TCRdb has only the in-frame clones, and not every one. Of 100,000 to 150,000 clones listed, about 68% are singletons. V usage is TRBV18 and J usage is TRBJ2-2; D unresolved. The sequencing input was PBMCs. This TCR was recovered from a middle-aged man in good health and CMV-seropositive. The CDR3 DNA is TGTGCCAGCTCACCGTCGACGGGTTTGGCGAACACCGGGGAGCTGTTTTTT. As protein: CASSPSTGLANTGELFF.